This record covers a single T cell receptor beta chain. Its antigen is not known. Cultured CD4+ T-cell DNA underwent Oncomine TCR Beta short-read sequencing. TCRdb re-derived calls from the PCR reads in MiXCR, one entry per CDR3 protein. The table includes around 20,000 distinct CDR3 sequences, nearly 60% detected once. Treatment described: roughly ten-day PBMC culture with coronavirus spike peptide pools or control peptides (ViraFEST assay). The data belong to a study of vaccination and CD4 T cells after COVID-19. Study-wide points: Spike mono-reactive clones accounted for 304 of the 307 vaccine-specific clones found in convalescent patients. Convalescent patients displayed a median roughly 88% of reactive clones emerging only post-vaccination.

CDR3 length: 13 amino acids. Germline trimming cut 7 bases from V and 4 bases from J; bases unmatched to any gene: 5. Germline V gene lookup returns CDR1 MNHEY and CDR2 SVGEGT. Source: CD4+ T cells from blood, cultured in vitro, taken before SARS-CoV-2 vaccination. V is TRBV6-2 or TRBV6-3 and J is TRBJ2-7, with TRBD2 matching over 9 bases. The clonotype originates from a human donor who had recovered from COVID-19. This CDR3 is CASKKREVYEQYF. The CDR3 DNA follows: TGTGCCAGCAAGAAGCGGGAGGTGTACGAGCAGTACTTC.